This T cell receptor beta chain emerged from a study of T cell changes during pregnancy in multiple sclerosis. Only in-frame clones appear in the TCRdb table, and some are missing; sequencing was by immunoSEQ multiplex PCR. This sample yields 81,000 or so clones, of which roughly nine tenths are seen a single time; roughly 4% belongs to the top ten. V gave up 4 bases and J gave up 0 bases; unmatched junction bases: 6. Germline V gene sequence: CDR1 SGDLS, CDR2 YYNGEE. The length of the CDR3 is 17 residues. The receptor comes from a female donor in good health, serving as a control in a pregnancy study. Some clones in this sample may be carry-over from other donors' samples. This specimen consisted of PBMCs, obtained in the first trimester of pregnancy. This sequence joins TRBV9 and TRBJ2-4, with TRBD2 matching 11 bases. CDR3 protein: CASSLGLAEIAKNIQYF. For the CDR3, the DNA is TGTGCCAGCAGCTTGGGACTAGCGGAAATAGCCAAAAACATTCAGTACTTC.